The rows below give T cell receptor beta chains drawn from one sample of a study of neurological immune-mediated disorders. TCRdb itself ran the 5' RACE reads through MiXCR, one entry per CDR3 protein. The profile shows tens of thousands of distinct CDR3 sequences, about a tenth of them singletons. The sequencing input was PBMCs. The receptors shown here come from a woman aged 35 to 49 in good health. Each CDR3 is given with its conserved first and last residue. D genes are given only for firm matches. Expanded clones are given a class, and other clones once, few, many or no size at all.

TRBJ2-3 . many TRBV6-5 CASSYRTGVADTQYF TGTGCCAGCAGTTACCGGACGGGAGTAGCGGATACGCAGTATTTT
TRBJ1-5 . many TRBV5-6 CASSLAQGNNQPQHF TGTGCCAGCAGCTTGGCACAGGGTAACAATCAGCCCCAGCATTTT
TRBJ1-2 TRBD1 many TRBV7-2 CASNLGQGQRYTF TGTGCCAGCAACCTCGGACAGGGACAGCGCTACACCTTC
TRBJ1-2 TRBD1 many TRBV6-5 CASSSDRGLHGYTF TGTGCCAGCAGTTCGGACAGGGGACTGCATGGCTACACCTTC
TRBJ2-6 TRBD1 many TRBV20-1 CSARDYRQGAGANVLTF TGCAGTGCTAGAGATTATCGACAGGGGGCCGGGGCCAACGTCCTGACTTTC
TRBJ2-2 . many TRBV10-3 CATDGSNTGELFF TGTGCCACGGACGGATCGAACACCGGGGAGCTGTTTTTT
TRBJ2-3 . many TRBV7-6 CASSLWPRDTQYF TGTGCCAGCAGCTTATGGCCGAGAGATACGCAGTATTTT
TRBJ2-7 TRBD1 . TRBV6-2/TRBV6-3 CASSRSWDRGSEQYF TGTGCCAGCAGTCGGTCGTGGGACAGGGGGAGTGAGCAGTACTTC
TRBJ1-5 . many TRBV6-2/TRBV6-3 CASSYWGAQGQPQHF TGTGCCAGCAGTTACTGGGGGGCGCAGGGGCAGCCCCAGCATTTT
TRBJ2-5 . many TRBV6-6 CASSARGGAGQETQYF TGTGCCAGCAGTGCCCGCGGCGGTGCGGGGCAAGAGACCCAGTACTTC
TRBJ2-7 . many TRBV27 CASSFGVGDVYEQYF TGTGCCAGCAGTTTCGGTGTAGGGGACGTCTACGAGCAGTACTTC
TRBJ2-7 . . TRBV20-1 CSAWTDSYEQYF TGCAGTGCTTGGACAGACTCCTACGAGCAGTACTTC
TRBJ1-1 TRBD1 many TRBV7-2 CASRTRTGGLGPTEAFF TGTGCCAGCAGGACTCGGACAGGGGGATTGGGGCCCACTGAAGCTTTCTTT
TRBJ1-2 . many TRBV5-1 CASSLVGESNYGYTF TGCGCCAGCAGCTTGGTAGGGGAGAGTAACTATGGCTACACCTTC
TRBJ2-3 TRBD2 many TRBV4-1 CASSQDTGGDTQYF TGCGCCAGCAGCCAAGATACGGGGGGGGATACGCAGTATTTT
TRBJ2-7 . many TRBV20-1 CSAREWGDKDEQYF TGCAGTGCTAGAGAATGGGGGGATAAGGACGAGCAGTACTTC
TRBJ2-5 . . TRBV3-1 CASTILKGGLLSETQYF TGTGCCAGCACTATCCTAAAGGGGGGCCTCTTGTCGGAGACCCAGTACTTC
TRBJ1-1 . . TRBV3-1 CASSQGGSITEAFF TGTGCCAGCAGCCAAGGTGGGTCAATAACTGAAGCTTTCTTT
TRBJ1-1 . many TRBV6-5 CASSPVESGPNTEAFF TGTGCCAGCAGCCCCGTCGAGTCGGGCCCGAACACTGAAGCTTTCTTT
TRBJ2-1 . many TRBV30 CAWSPTGYNEQFF TGTGCCTGGAGTCCAACAGGGTACAATGAGCAGTTCTTC
TRBJ1-4 . few TRBV19 CASTHGWNEKLFF TGTGCCAGTACCCACGGGTGGAATGAAAAACTGTTTTTT
TRBJ2-3 TRBD1 many TRBV6-6 CAGSSTGVVSSDTQYF TGTGCCGGATCATCTACAGGGGTTGTAAGCTCAGATACGCAGTATTTT
TRBJ1-1 . many TRBV11-2 CASSLRQGLNTEAFF TGTGCCAGCAGCTTAAGGCAGGGTTTGAACACTGAAGCTTTCTTT
TRBJ2-2 TRBD2 many TRBV7-2 CASSLNPSGNTGELFF TGTGCCAGCAGCTTAAATCCTAGCGGGAACACCGGGGAGCTGTTTTTT
TRBJ2-1 TRBD2 many TRBV11-3 CASSRLAAHNEQFF TGTGCCAGCAGCCGACTAGCGGCCCACAATGAGCAGTTCTTC
TRBJ1-2 TRBD1 many TRBV5-1 CASSWGQPDGYTF TGCGCCAGCAGCTGGGGACAGCCAGATGGCTACACCTTC
TRBJ1-3 . many TRBV5-6 CASSFTGSGNTIYF TGTGCCAGCAGCTTCACGGGCTCTGGAAACACCATATATTTT
TRBJ2-7 . many TRBV5-1 CASSFNPTSYEQYF TGCGCCAGCAGCTTTAACCCGACCTCCTACGAGCAGTACTTC
TRBJ2-3 . many TRBV6-1 CASTTTEYTDTQYF TGTGCCAGCACTACGACAGAGTACACAGATACGCAGTATTTT
TRBJ2-7 TRBD1 . TRBV20-1 CSARDLKGTGIYEQYF TGCAGTGCTAGAGATCTAAAGGGGACAGGGATCTACGAGCAGTACTTC
TRBJ1-1 . many TRBV5-6 CASSLGQGHTEAFF TGTGCCAGCAGCTTGGGGCAGGGCCACACTGAAGCTTTCTTT
TRBJ2-2 . many TRBV25-1 CASSRTANTGELFF TGTGCCAGCAGTAGGACCGCGAACACCGGGGAGCTGTTTTTT
TRBJ2-1 . many TRBV14 CASSPDSREQFF TGTGCCAGCAGTCCGGACAGCCGGGAGCAGTTCTTC
TRBJ1-3 . many TRBV5-1 CASSRLSQFSGNTIYF TGCGCCAGCAGCCGTCTTTCACAGTTCTCTGGAAACACCATATATTTT
TRBJ2-5 . . TRBV24-1 CATSATQETQYF TGTGCCACCAGTGCTACTCAAGAGACCCAGTACTTC